These 24 T cell receptor beta chains came from one sample sequenced in a study of blood T cell repertoires in COVID-19 (dated by TCRdb to 2019 to 2021). The method behind the library was the immunoSEQ multiplex PCR assay. TCRdb stores this immuneACCESS table with in-frame sequences only. Part of the clones is absent; in the studies checked, under half of the shortfall reflects unresolved V genes, and no reason is known for the rest. The sample records 200,000 to 250,000 clones, about four fifths of which are singletons. The top ten constitute around 7.5% of the sample. Sequences were obtained from peripheral blood. The receptors here all came from a woman older than 75 with COVID-19, enrolled during active disease.

As for this clone: Compared with germline, one end of the junction differs, possibly owing to a read error. The genes are TRBV3-1 (or the pseudogene TRBV3-2) and TRBJ1-6, with D unresolved. CDR1 is LGHDT and CDR2 is YNNKEL in the germline V gene (reference sequence). This CDR3 is built from 14 residues. This CDR3 is CASRQMASGSPLHF. CDR3 coding DNA: TGTGCCAGCCGCCAAATGGCCTCGGGTTCACCCCTCCACTTT.

This chain joins TRBV7-9 and TRBJ2-2, with 9 bases matching TRBD2. From germline, CDR1 is SEHNR and CDR2 FQNEAQ (reference sequence). The CDR3 loop spans 14 amino acids. The V gene end was trimmed by 6 bases and the J gene end by 4 bases; junction bases not matched to a gene: 3. CDR3 nucleotides: TGTGCCAGCAGTACAGCGGGGGGCACCGGGGAGCTGTTTTTT. Amino acids: CASSTAGGTGELFF.

The chain joins TRBV21-1 to TRBJ2-4; the table's D call of TRBD1 was not tested on the DNA. TRBV21-1 is tagged as a pseudogene. There are 17 residues in the CDR3. The DNA for the CDR3 is TGTGCCAGCAGCAAAGCCCCGACAGGGTGGGGGAAGGACATTCAGTACTTC. Its protein product is CASSKAPTGWGKDIQYF.

This clone was found once. The J gene is TRBJ2-1, the V gene TRBV18; weak D call: TRBD1 (5 bases). V dropped 1 base and J dropped 5 bases, with 9 bases sitting between them. Per the germline V gene, CDR1 is KGHSH and CDR2 is LQKENI. The length of the CDR3 is 14 residues. The CDR3 loop is CASSPLRVDNEQFF. For the CDR3, the DNA is TGTGCCAGCTCACCACTCAGGGTAGACAATGAGCAGTTCTTC.

The chain links TRBV6-5 to TRBJ2-1, with 7 bases fitting TRBD2. This CDR3 has 16 residues. V lost 0 bases, J lost 7 bases, and 9 bases stayed unmatched. Germline V gives CDR1 MNHEY, CDR2 SVGAGI. The CDR3 DNA follows: TGTGCCAGCAGTTACTCTGGCGGGAGATTTAGGAATGAGCAGTTCTTC. Translation gives CASSYSGGRFRNEQFF.

This clone is a singleton in its sample. The chain has TRBV3-1 (or the pseudogene TRBV3-2) and TRBJ2-5, with 10 bases lining up with TRBD2. The junction had 12 bases not matched to a gene; V was cut back by 0 bases and J by 14 bases. The CDR3 covers 15 residues. The germline V gene encodes CDR1 LGHDT and CDR2 YNNKEL (reference sequence). This chain's CDR3 is CASSQDHSGGTWHYF. In DNA, the CDR3 is TGTGCCAGCAGCCAAGATCATAGCGGGGGGACCTGGCACTACTTC.

The V call is TRBV2, the J call TRBJ2-1; 8 bases are shared with TRBD2. The J segment lost 6 bases and the V segment lost 4 bases, leaving 5 bases of the junction unmatched. From germline, CDR1 is SNHLY and CDR2 FYNNEI. This CDR3 has 14 amino acids. The CDR3 protein is CASSAFGTSNEQFF. CDR3 in DNA: TGTGCCAGCAGTGCATTTGGGACTAGCAATGAGCAGTTCTTC.

This clone was observed a handful of times. For the CDR3, the DNA is TGCAGCGCCCGAAAGAGCTTAACAGGGGGGGAATCTGGAAACACCATATATTTT. Protein: CSARKSLTGGESGNTIYF. The J gene is TRBJ1-3, the V gene TRBV29-1, with 8 bases aligning to TRBD1. V was pared by 7 bases and J by 1 base, with 18 bases of the junction left unmatched. In germline, CDR1 is SQVTM, CDR2 ANQGSEA. The CDR3 runs 18 residues.

The chain couples TRBV9 to TRBJ1-3; the D gene is possibly TRBD1 (6 bases). The CDR3 covers 15 residues. The V end was cut by 0 bases, the J end by 8 bases, with 15 bases between. The germline CDR1 and CDR2 sequences are SGDLS and YYNGEE. The CDR3 DNA reads TGTGCCAGCAGCGTAGCCCGGGGGGCCAGGGACACCATATATTTT. Protein product: CASSVARGARDTIYF.

As concerns this clone: A read error may account for a junction end that differs from germline. V is TRBV29-1 and J is TRBJ2-5; TRBD2 agrees at 9 bases. CDR3 length: 12 amino acids. Germline V gene sequence: CDR1 SQVTM, CDR2 ANQGSEA. The CDR3 spells CSVEAGGETQYF. For the CDR3, the DNA is TGCAGCGTGGAAGCGGGAGGAGAGACCCAGTACTTC.

This clone turned up a few times. This sequence joins TRBV19 and TRBJ2-7; no definite D call. The CDR3 is made up of 13 amino acids. V was cut by 1 base and J by 2 bases, with 6 bases left in between. CDR1 and CDR2 from the germline V gene are LNHDA and SQIVND (reference sequence). The CDR3 reads CASSIGLAYEQYF. CDR3 coding DNA: TGTGCCAGTAGTATAGGATTAGCCTACGAGCAGTACTTC.

This clone was picked up one time. The chain joins TRBV21-1 to TRBJ1-1. TRBV21-1 is a known pseudogene. The CDR3 contains 20 residues. The CDR3 reads CASSKMRVTWEEFMNTEAFF. CDR3 sequence (DNA): TGTGCCAGCAGCAAGATGAGGGTGACCTGGGAGGAATTCATGAACACTGAAGCTTTCTTT.

The V and J genes are TRBV6-4 and TRBJ1-2, with D possibly being TRBD1 (5 bases). CDR3 length: 13 amino acids. Germline assignment: CDR1 MRHNA and CDR2 SNTAGT. The V and J ends lost 5 bases and 3 bases respectively, with 10 bases between them. CDR3 sequence (DNA): TGTGCCAGCAGTACTGGACACGACTATGGCTACACCTTC. It is translated as CASSTGHDYGYTF.

The rearrangement joins TRBV5-4 to TRBJ1-1; D remains ambiguous. V shed 0 bases and J shed 3 bases, with 12 bases lying between them. The CDR3 has 15 amino acids. Germline loops: CDR1 SGHNT, CDR2 YYREEE (reference sequence). Written as DNA, the CDR3 is TGTGCCAGCAGCTTGGCCGGTAGGGAGTACACTGAAGCTTTCTTT. Translated, it gives CASSLAGREYTEAFF.

The rearrangement uses TRBV9 and TRBJ2-7, with TRBD1 identical over 9 bases. This CDR3 is built from 13 residues. Trimming removed 4 bases from V and 6 bases from J; junction bases left unmatched: 5. Germline values: CDR1 SGDLS, CDR2 YYNGEE. Here the CDR3 reads CASSPGQGAEQYF. The CDR3 DNA sequence: TGTGCCAGCAGCCCGGGACAGGGTGCCGAGCAGTACTTC.

This clone has only a few counts. The rearrangement joins TRBV3-1 (or the pseudogene TRBV3-2) to TRBJ1-2; D gene unclear. The V end lost 4 bases, the J end lost 0 bases, and 6 bases lay between the germline ends. This CDR3 has 13 residues. The germline CDR1 and CDR2 sequences are LGHDT and YNNKEL (reference sequence). The CDR3 reads CASSPSSNYGYTF. The CDR3 coding sequence is TGTGCCAGCAGCCCCTCCTCTAACTATGGCTACACCTTC.

A single count supports this clone. This sequence joins TRBV6-2 or TRBV6-3 and TRBJ1-5; 7 bases line up with TRBD1. The CDR3 spans 14 residues. Germline V gives CDR1 MNHEY, CDR2 SVGEGT. The V segment lost 6 bases and the J segment 5 bases; nucleotides outside the gene matches: 7. The DNA of the CDR3 is TGTGCCAGCAGCCCAGACAGGGTAGATCAGCCCCAGCATTTT. Its protein is CASSPDRVDQPQHF.

The rearrangement links TRBV10-2 to TRBJ2-5; possibly TRBD2 for D (6 bases). CDR3 length: 14 residues. Trimming stripped 7 bases from V and 5 bases from J, with 17 bases between. Germline CDR1 reads WSHSY; CDR2 reads SAAADI. Here the CDR3 DNA reads TGCGCCAGCAAGGACGCGGGGTCCAGGGAGACCCAGTACTTC. Its protein is CASKDAGSRETQYF.

This clone appeared once. The rearrangement uses TRBV2 and TRBJ1-5; D ambiguous. V shed 2 bases and J shed 3 bases, with 11 bases lying between them. Germline V CDR1 and CDR2: SNHLY, FYNNEI. The CDR3 sequence is 15 residues long. As DNA, the CDR3 is TGTGCCAGCAGTGAAATAGCGGGATCCAATCAGCCCCAGCATTTT. It translates to CASSEIAGSNQPQHF.

This clone showed up just a few times. J is TRBJ1-3 and V is TRBV6-6; the D is unclear. Germline lookup yields CDR1 MNHNY and CDR2 SVGAGI (reference sequence). Trimming left V 2 bases short and J 4 bases short, with 9 bases between. The CDR3 is 14 amino acids. The CDR3 region is CASSYPESGNTIYF. As DNA, the CDR3 is TGTGCCAGCAGTTACCCCGAGTCAGGAAACACCATATATTTT.

J is TRBJ1-2 and V is TRBV27; 7 nucleotides line up with TRBD1. The CDR3 is 13 amino acids. J lost 5 bases, V lost 4 bases, and 4 bases had no gene match. The germline CDR1 and CDR2 sequences are MNHEY and SMNVEV (reference sequence). CDR3 DNA sequence: TGTGCCAGCAGTTCCCCAGGGGGATATGGCTACACCTTC. Encoded protein: CASSSPGGYGYTF.

Only a few counts were recorded for this clone. This rearrangement joins TRBV2 to TRBJ1-2; maybe TRBD1 (5 bases). V lost 7 bases and J lost 5, with 17 bases in between. The CDR3 contains 14 residues. Germline lookup yields CDR1 SNHLY and CDR2 FYNNEI. CDR3 residues: CASNRQTALYGYTF. The CDR3 DNA follows: TGTGCCAGCAACCGACAGACAGCGCTATATGGCTACACCTTC.

This clone occurred a few times. J is TRBJ1-5 and V is TRBV10-3, with D maybe TRBD1 (5 bases). This CDR3 has 13 residues. The V end was cut by 3 bases, the J end by 4 bases, with 7 bases between. Looked up from germline, CDR1 is ENHRY and CDR2 is SYGVKD. The CDR3 DNA sequence: TGTGCCATCAGTGATTCAGGGAATCAGCCCCAGCATTTT. The encoded protein is CAISDSGNQPQHF.

The CDR3: CASSSVRQGTPLHF. DNA of the CDR3: TGTGCCAGCAGCTCTGTTCGACAGGGGACACCCCTCCACTTT. This chain links TRBV3-1 (or the pseudogene TRBV3-2) with TRBJ1-6, with TRBD1 matching over 8 bases. Trimming at V came to 5 bases and at J to 11 bases, leaving 8 bases not matched to a gene. CDR1 and CDR2 from the germline V gene are LGHDT and YNNKEL (reference sequence). This CDR3 has 14 amino acids.